This T cell receptor (beta chain) was recorded in a study of blood T cell repertoires in COVID-19. On the study more broadly: The United States, Italy and Spain supplied acute and convalescent COVID-19 samples. T cells, B-cell-depleted T cells, or PBMCs supplied cDNA or gDNA.

Regarding this clone: This same CDR3 is encoded by further DNA sequences in the sample.

Original processing notes: It was from reference gene primer amplification that nucleated cell counts were estimated. The assay was immunoSEQ multiplex PCR, and TCRdb's table has in-frame clones only and misses some. D and trimming were read from the DNA, whereas the V and J calls and clone size are those reported in that table. The sample lists around 130,000 clones, approximately 90% occurring once. The CDR3 extends over 11 amino acids. Trimming removed 3 bases at V and 5 bases at J, with 7 bases between. CDR1 is DFQATT, CDR2 SNEGSKA, per germline (reference sequence). The TCR was taken from a man in his 70s with active COVID-19. This chain links TRBV20-1 with TRBJ1-2, with D perhaps matching TRBD1 (6 bases). The sequencing sample was made of peripheral blood. The CDR3 DNA reads as TGCAGTGCTAGGGACAGTTATGGCTACACCTTC. This codes for CSARDSYGYTF.